This TCR beta chain was profiled in a study of blood T cells in healthy people across ages. Overall study context: Per two T cells, about one barcoded beta molecule was captured through template switching. General study points: Naive CD4+ cell counts and diversity both ran higher in long-lived than in aged donors.

The CDR3 is 15 amino acids. Germline CDR1 is SGHVS and CDR2 is FQNEAQ. V lost 4 bases and J 9 bases, leaving 22 bases between the germline ends. Isolation yielded PBMCs, at least 7 million per sample, in every case. This clonotype was counted only a few times. Its cognate antigen is unknown. Using a J-beta primer mix together with a sample-barcoded 5' primer, a second PCR was run for roughly 6 to 12 cycles. TCRdb re-called the 5' RACE reads through MiXCR, storing one row per CDR3 protein. There are 800,000 to 1,000,000 distinct CDR3 sequences in the sample; 45% to 50% occur only once, and about an eighth lies in the top ten.

The rearrangement uses TRBV7-8 and TRBJ2-7; D is ambiguous. Sequencing was carried out using blood. This sequence was found in a man aged 25 to 40 in good health. In DNA form, the CDR3 reads TGTGCCAGCAGCTCAATTTCGGGCCCAGGCTGGCGGCAGTACTTC. Amino acids: CASSSISGPGWRQYF.